The clone carrying this T cell receptor (beta chain) was detected many times. The antigen is not known. The germline V gene has CDR1 SGHRS and CDR2 YFSETQ. This CDR3 has 15 amino acids. The ends were cut back, 3 bases at V and 5 bases at J, with 12 bases in the middle. This sample is part of a study of breast tumors, draining lymph nodes, adjacent tissues. Axillary draining lymph nodes of breast cancer patients supplied the node samples. MiXCR was run by TCRdb on the multiplex PCR reads, yielding one entry per CDR3 protein. Counted here are about 80,000 distinct CDR3 sequences, approximately 19% occurring once; the ten biggest clones make up less than 3%. Overall study results and limits: Tumors had less TCR diversity than lymph nodes, more than nontumor tissue. Tumor and nontumor repertoires were significantly more similar in luminal-like than in basal-like breast cancer. Most tumor T cells seemingly derive from lymph node, then expand in tumor. Data only fit, rather than demonstrated, lymph node origin of most tumor T cells.

Sequenced material: axillary lymph node tissue. The sequence derives from a female donor with breast cancer. Some clones in this sample may be carry-over from other donors' samples. The chain has TRBV5-1 and TRBJ1-6; D perhaps matches TRBD1 (6 bases). The CDR3 region is CASSSQGPDNSPLHF. For the CDR3, the DNA is TGCGCCAGCAGCTCGCAGGGGCCAGATAATTCACCCCTCCACTTT.